This TCR beta chain appears in the sequencing data of a study of glioma-infiltrating T cells after dendritic cell vaccination. Study-wide context: Between the early 2000s and the early 2010s, patients got autologous tumor lysate-pulsed dendritic cell vaccines. Findings of the study overall: Only a small number of patients had complete blood and tumor samples.

Before vaccination, two weeks after the third vaccination, and at progression, PBMC were collected. Worth noting for this clone: The antigen is not known.

In germline, CDR1 is MGHDK, CDR2 SYGVNS. This CDR3 has 15 residues. V lost 1 base to trimming and J lost 6 bases; unmatched junction nucleotides: 9. TCRB CDR3 was amplified from 2 ug genomic DNA or less. Clones were sequenced by immunoSEQ multiplex PCR, and TCRdb holds only the in-frame ones, with some missing. The sample shows fewer than 100,000 clones, around 84% of them seen only once. The chain joins TRBV25-1 to TRBJ2-7; 7 bases align to TRBD1. This clonotype was obtained from a human donor with glioblastoma. The sequencing here drew on blood, taken before dendritic cell vaccination. The CDR3 DNA follows: TGTGCCAGCAGTGAATTTACAGGGGAGACCTCCGAGCAGTACTTC. Translating it yields CASSEFTGETSEQYF.